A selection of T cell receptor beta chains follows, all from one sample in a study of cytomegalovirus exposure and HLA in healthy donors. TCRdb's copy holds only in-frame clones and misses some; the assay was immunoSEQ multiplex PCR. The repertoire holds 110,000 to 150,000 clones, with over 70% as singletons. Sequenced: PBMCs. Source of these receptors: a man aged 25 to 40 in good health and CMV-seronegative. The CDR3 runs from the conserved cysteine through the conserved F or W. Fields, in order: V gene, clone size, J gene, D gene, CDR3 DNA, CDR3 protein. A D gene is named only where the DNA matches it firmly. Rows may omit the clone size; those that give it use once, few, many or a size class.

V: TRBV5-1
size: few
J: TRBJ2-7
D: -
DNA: TGCGCCAGCAGCCCTAATGGGGGCGGAGGGGAGGGCGAGCAGTACTTC
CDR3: CASSPNGGGGEGEQYF

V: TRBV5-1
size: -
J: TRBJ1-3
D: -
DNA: TGCGCCAGCAGCTTAGCGGGTAGGGTATCTGGAAACACCATATATTTT
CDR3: CASSLAGRVSGNTIYF

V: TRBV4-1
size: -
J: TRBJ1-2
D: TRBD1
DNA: TGCGCCAGCAGCCATACGGGGGACAGCTATGGCTACACCTTC
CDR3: CASSHTGDSYGYTF

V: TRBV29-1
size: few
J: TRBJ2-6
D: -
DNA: TGCAGCGTCGCCCAGGGTCCCCCTGGGGCCAACGGCCTGACTTTC
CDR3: CSVAQGPPGANGLTF

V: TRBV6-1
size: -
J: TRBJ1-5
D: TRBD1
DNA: TGTGCCACCAACACGGACAGGGCCACTCAGCCCCAGCATTTT
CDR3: CATNTDRATQPQHF

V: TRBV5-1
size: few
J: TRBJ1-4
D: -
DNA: TGCGCCAGCAGCTTCGGGGGAACTAATGAAAAACTGTTTTTT
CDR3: CASSFGGTNEKLFF

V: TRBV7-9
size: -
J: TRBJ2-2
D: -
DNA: TGTGCCAGCAGGAGGGACACCGGGGAGCTGTTTTTT
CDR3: CASRRDTGELFF

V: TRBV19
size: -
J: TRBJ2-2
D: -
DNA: TGTGCCAGCATGGGACACCGCCTATCTCCGAACACCGGGGAGCTGTTTTTT
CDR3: CASMGHRLSPNTGELFF

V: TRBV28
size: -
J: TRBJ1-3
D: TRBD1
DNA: TGTGCCAGCACCCAAGGGGGCGGTGGAAACACCATATATTTT
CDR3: CASTQGGGGNTIYF

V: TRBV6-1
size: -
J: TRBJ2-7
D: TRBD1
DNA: TGTGCCAGCAGACCCACAGGGGGCCTATCCTACGAGCAGTACTTC
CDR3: CASRPTGGLSYEQYF

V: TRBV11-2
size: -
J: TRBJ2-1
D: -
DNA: TGTGCCAGCAGCGCATACCGGGACAATGAGCAGTTCTTC
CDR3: CASSAYRDNEQFF

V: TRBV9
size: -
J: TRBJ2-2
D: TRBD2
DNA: TGTGCCAGCAGCGTCGGGACTAGCGGGGACACCGGGGAGCTGTTTTTT
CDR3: CASSVGTSGDTGELFF

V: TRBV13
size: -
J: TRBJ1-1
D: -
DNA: TGTGCCAGCAGCTTATCAGGGGCGGACCCTGAAGCTTTCTTT
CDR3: CASSLSGADPEAFF

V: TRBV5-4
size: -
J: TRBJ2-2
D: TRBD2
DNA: TGTGCCAGCAGACGTGGACTAGCGGGAGAAGACGGGGAGCTGTTTTTT
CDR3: CASRRGLAGEDGELFF

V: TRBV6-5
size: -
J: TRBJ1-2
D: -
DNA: TGTGCCAGCAGCCTGGGGCCCTTCTATGGCTACACCTTC
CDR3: CASSLGPFYGYTF

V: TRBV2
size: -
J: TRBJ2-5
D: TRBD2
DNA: TGTGCCAGCAGTGAACTGGGACTAGCGGGAGAAGAGACCCAGTACTTC
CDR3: CASSELGLAGEETQYF

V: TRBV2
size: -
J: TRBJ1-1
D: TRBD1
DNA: TGTGCCAGCAGCTTACAGGGGGGGAACACTGAAGCTTTCTTT
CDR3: CASSLQGGNTEAFF

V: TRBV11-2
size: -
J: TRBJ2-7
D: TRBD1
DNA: TGTGCCAGCAGCTTAGGGGGACAGGGCTACGAGCAGTACTTC
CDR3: CASSLGGQGYEQYF

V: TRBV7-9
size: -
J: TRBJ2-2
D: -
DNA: TGTGCCAGCACCGATCCACTCAGGGGAGACACCGGGGAGCTGTTTTTT
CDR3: CASTDPLRGDTGELFF

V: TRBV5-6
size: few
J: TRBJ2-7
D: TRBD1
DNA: TGTGCCAGCAGCTGGACAGGGAGCTACGAGCAGTACTTC
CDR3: CASSWTGSYEQYF

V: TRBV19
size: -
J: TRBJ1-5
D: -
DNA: TGTGCCAGTAGTATAGCCACAGGTTTTATGTGGGAGCCCCAGCATTTT
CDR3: CASSIATGFMWEPQHF

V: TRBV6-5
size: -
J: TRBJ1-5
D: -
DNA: TGTGCCAGCAGCCTGAGGGAAGAGCCCCAGCATTTT
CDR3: CASSLREEPQHF

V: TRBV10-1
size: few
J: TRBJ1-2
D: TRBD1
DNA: TGCGCCAGCAGCGGACAGGGGGTCTATGGCTACACCTTC
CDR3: CASSGQGVYGYTF

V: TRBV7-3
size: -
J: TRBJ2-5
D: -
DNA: TGTGCCAGCAGCCTAGACAGACAAGAGACCCAGTACTTC
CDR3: CASSLDRQETQYF

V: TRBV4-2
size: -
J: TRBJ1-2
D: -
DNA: TGTGCCAGCAGCCAAGATTCCTCTTTCGACTATGGCTACACCTTC
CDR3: CASSQDSSFDYGYTF

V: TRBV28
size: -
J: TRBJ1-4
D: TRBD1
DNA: TGTGCCAGCAGTTTATGGGGGACAGGGCAATCGGGAAAACTGTTTTTT
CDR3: CASSLWGTGQSGKLFF

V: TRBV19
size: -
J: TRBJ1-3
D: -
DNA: TGTGCCAGTAGTACTACAGGGCCTGGAAACACCATATATTTT
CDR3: CASSTTGPGNTIYF

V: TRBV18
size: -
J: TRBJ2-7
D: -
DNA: TGTGCCAGCTCACCACCTGACAGGCGGACCTACGAGCAGTACTTC
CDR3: CASSPPDRRTYEQYF

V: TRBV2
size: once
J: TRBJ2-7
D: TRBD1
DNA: TGTGCCAGCAGTGGTCCGGACAGGGGGCCGTACGAGCAGTACTTC
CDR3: CASSGPDRGPYEQYF

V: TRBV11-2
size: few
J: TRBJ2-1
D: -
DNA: TGTGCCAGCAGCTTAGGCGATGAGGCGAGCTCCTACAATGAGCAGTTCTTC
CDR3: CASSLGDEASSYNEQFF

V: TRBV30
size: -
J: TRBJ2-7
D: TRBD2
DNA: TGTGCCTGGAGTCAGGGACTAGCGGGAGCTGAGCAGTACTTC
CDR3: CAWSQGLAGAEQYF

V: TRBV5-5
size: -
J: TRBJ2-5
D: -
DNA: TGTGCCAGCAGGTGGGGGCAGCCGCAAGAGACCCAGTACTTC
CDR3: CASRWGQPQETQYF

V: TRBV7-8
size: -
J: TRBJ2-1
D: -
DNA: TGTGCCAGCAGCTTACAGACTACGGATGAGCAGTTCTTC
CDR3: CASSLQTTDEQFF